This entry is about one T cell receptor beta chain. The record originates from a study of Ad26.COV2.S vaccination and SARS-CoV-2 variants. Only in-frame clones appear in the TCRdb table, and some are missing; sequencing was by immunoSEQ multiplex PCR. The data hold approximately 350,000 clones, with about nine tenths observed a single time. Treatment: approximately 18 received Ad26.COV2.S at low or high dose, single or two shots; 5 received placebo; per-sample allocation not given. It was on day 63 after the first vaccine or placebo injection that samples were taken. This TCR was sampled from a person aged 18-65 years who received the Ad26.COV2.S COVID-19 vaccine or a placebo. The sample was peripheral blood, taken in a trial of Ad26.COV2.S vaccine versus placebo.

The CDR3 DNA reads as TGTGCCAGCAGTGCCAACGGGATTTCCTACGAGCAGTACTTC. Translating gives CASSANGISYEQYF. The chain recombines TRBV6-2 or TRBV6-3 with TRBJ2-7, with TRBD2 as a possible D gene (5 bases). Germline V gives CDR1 MNHEY, CDR2 SVGEGT. Deletions cut 5 bases from V and 1 base from J, with 12 bases between. CDR3 length equals 14 residues.